A selection of T cell receptor beta chains follows, all from one sample in a study of OX40 agonist ivuxolimab in advanced cancers. The data were produced by immunoSEQ multiplex PCR, yet TCRdb's version contains in-frame clones alone and is incomplete. This sample has 30,000 or so clones, with 90% found just once. The sequencing used CD4+ or CD8+ T cells sorted from blood, collected in a trial of the OX40 agonist ivuxolimab. The receptors derive from an adult with an advanced solid tumor such as melanoma, head and neck, liver or kidney cancer. Each CDR3 is given with its conserved first and last residue. The order of the fields is D gene, V gene, clone size, J gene, CDR3 DNA, CDR3 protein. D genes are given only for firm matches. The size field is filled for only some rows; it gives once, few, many or a size class.

TRBD2	TRBV28	once	TRBJ2-1	TGTGCCAGCAGTTCAGAACTAGCGACGGGATACAATGAGCAGTTCTTC	CASSSELATGYNEQFF
NA	TRBV4-3	NA	TRBJ2-7	TGCGCCAGCAGCCAAGATCTGGTCGGTGGTAGTCTCACCCACGAGCAGTACTTC	CASSQDLVGGSLTHEQYF
NA	TRBV5-6	once	TRBJ2-4	TGTGCCAGCAGCTTGAGTAGCGTTCAGTACTTC	CASSLSSVQYF
TRBD1	TRBV6-1	NA	TRBJ2-7	TGTGCCAGCAAAGGACAGGGGTACGAGCAGTACTTC	CASKGQGYEQYF
NA	TRBV2	NA	TRBJ1-3	TGTGCCAGCACCAGAGGGCCGTCCGGAAACACCATATATTTT	CASTRGPSGNTIYF
NA	TRBV19	NA	TRBJ2-7	TGTGCCAGTAGTCCTTCGGAGACAGGCCAGTACGAGCAGTACTTC	CASSPSETGQYEQYF
NA	TRBV5-4	once	TRBJ2-7	TGTGCCAGCGGCTCGGGCAGCTCCTACGAGCAGTACTTC	CASGSGSSYEQYF
NA	TRBV19	NA	TRBJ2-5	TGTGCCAGTTCCGGGGGGCCCGGGGAGACCCAGTACTTC	CASSGGPGETQYF
NA	TRBV7-6	NA	TRBJ1-1	TGTGCCAGCAGCCCCCGCGGGTTGAACACTGAAGCTTTCTTT	CASSPRGLNTEAFF
TRBD1	TRBV28	NA	TRBJ1-5	TGTGCCGTTCAAATGGGACAGGTCAATCAGCCCCAGCATTTT	CAVQMGQVNQPQHF
NA	TRBV21-1	once	TRBJ2-5	TGTGCCAGCAGCACCCGACTAGCGGGGCCACAAGAGACCCAGTACTTC	CASSTRLAGPQETQYF
TRBD2	TRBV7-9	once	TRBJ2-1	TGTGCCAGCAGCTTAGGACTAGCGGGGGACGATGAGCAGTTCTTC	CASSLGLAGDDEQFF
TRBD1	TRBV28	NA	TRBJ2-3	TGTGCCAGCAGCGTCGGACAGGGCTCAGATACGCAGTATTTT	CASSVGQGSDTQYF
TRBD2	TRBV19	NA	TRBJ2-5	TGTGCCAGTAGTATAGACACTAGCGGGGGAGATTACCAAGAGACCCAGTACTTC	CASSIDTSGGDYQETQYF
NA	TRBV11-2	NA	TRBJ2-1	TGTGCCAGCACCCTACTGGGGGCAGGTCCCTACAATGAGCAGTTCTTC	CASTLLGAGPYNEQFF
NA	TRBV7-9	NA	TRBJ1-5	TGTGCCAGCAGCTTGGGACTCAATCAGCCCCAGCATTTT	CASSLGLNQPQHF
NA	TRBV7-6	NA	TRBJ2-7	TGTGCCAGCAGCTTCTCGGGAAACTACGAGCAGTACTTC	CASSFSGNYEQYF
TRBD1	TRBV7-3	NA	TRBJ2-1	TGTGCCAGCAGCTTAGGGCAGGGGGCACAGTTCTTC	CASSLGQGAQFF
NA	TRBV7-2	few	TRBJ1-1	TGTGCCAGCAGCAATAAGGTGACTGAAGCTTTCTTT	CASSNKVTEAFF
NA	TRBV9	NA	TRBJ2-6	TGTGCCAGCAGCATGGCGACGCCGTCTGGGGCCAACGTCCTGACTTTC	CASSMATPSGANVLTF
NA	TRBV30	NA	TRBJ1-1	TGTGCCTGGAGACGGGACGGCTCTGAAGCTTTCTTT	CAWRRDGSEAFF
NA	TRBV10-2	NA	TRBJ1-5	TGCGCCAGCAGTTTCGGGGTGGGCCAGCCCCAGCATTTT	CASSFGVGQPQHF
NA	TRBV27	once	TRBJ1-2	TGTGCCAGCAGTTTACGGGGGGCTAACTATGGCTACACCTTC	CASSLRGANYGYTF
NA	TRBV5-1	once	TRBJ2-7	TGCGCCAGCAGCTTGTGGGGACAAGCTTACGAGCAGTACTTC	CASSLWGQAYEQYF
TRBD1	TRBV27	NA	TRBJ2-7	TGTGCCAGCACACAGGGGGGCTCCTACGAGCAGTACTTC	CASTQGGSYEQYF
TRBD1	TRBV6-5	NA	TRBJ2-2	TGTGCCAGCAGTTATGGACAGGGTTTCGGGGAGCTGTTTTTT	CASSYGQGFGELFF
TRBD1	TRBV19	NA	TRBJ2-7	TGTGCCAGTTCCCAAGGGACAGGGTTCTCCTACGAGCAGTACTTC	CASSQGTGFSYEQYF
NA	TRBV19	NA	TRBJ1-5	TGTGCCAGTAATATAGGCAATCAGCCCCAGCATTTT	CASNIGNQPQHF
NA	TRBV10-2	NA	TRBJ2-5	TGCGCCAGCAGTGAACGGGGCCAAGAGGAGACCCAGTACTTC	CASSERGQEETQYF
NA	TRBV9	NA	TRBJ2-7	TGTGCCAGCAGCGTGAGTTCGGGCGAGCAGTACTTC	CASSVSSGEQYF
TRBD2	TRBV27	NA	TRBJ2-5	TGTGCCAGCAGTTATTCGGGGGGGTACCAAGAGACCCAGTACTTC	CASSYSGGYQETQYF
TRBD1	TRBV4-1	NA	TRBJ2-7	TGCGCCAGCAGCCAAGATTTCGGACAGGGGAACGAGCAGTACTTC	CASSQDFGQGNEQYF
TRBD1	TRBV29-1	NA	TRBJ2-5	TGCAGCGGTACGGGACAGGGCGAGTGGGAGACCCAGTACTTC	CSGTGQGEWETQYF
NA	TRBV4-3	NA	TRBJ1-2	TGCGCCAGCAGCCAAGAACGGGGGACCACCGATCCACGTTATGGCTACACCTTC	CASSQERGTTDPRYGYTF
TRBD2	TRBV9	few	TRBJ2-5	TGTGCCAGCAGCGTAGATTCGCGGGGGGGACGAGAGACCCAGTACTTC	CASSVDSRGGRETQYF
NA	TRBV19	NA	TRBJ2-5	TGTGCCAGTAGTATAGAGGTAGCCCAAGAGACCCAGTACTTC	CASSIEVAQETQYF
NA	TRBV19	NA	TRBJ2-7	TGTGCCAGTAGTGTGACAGGAGTGGCCTACGAGCAGTACTTC	CASSVTGVAYEQYF
TRBD2	TRBV6-5	once	TRBJ2-1	TGTGCCAGCAGTTACTCGACTAGCGGGAGGCTGGATGAGCAGTTCTTC	CASSYSTSGRLDEQFF
NA	TRBV7-6	few	TRBJ1-1	TGTGCCAGCGACCCACTGGGCAGCATTAACACTGAAGCTTTCTTT	CASDPLGSINTEAFF
NA	TRBV7-6	NA	TRBJ1-5	TGTGCCAGCAGCTTAGTGGGCCAGCCCCAGCATTTT	CASSLVGQPQHF
NA	TRBV5-1	NA	TRBJ1-2	TGCGCCAGCAGCGGCTCCGGGGGCTCGTCCTATGGCTACACCTTC	CASSGSGGSSYGYTF
NA	TRBV7-2	NA	TRBJ2-5	TGTGCCAGCAGTTTTTCGGCCGAGACCCAGTACTTC	CASSFSAETQYF